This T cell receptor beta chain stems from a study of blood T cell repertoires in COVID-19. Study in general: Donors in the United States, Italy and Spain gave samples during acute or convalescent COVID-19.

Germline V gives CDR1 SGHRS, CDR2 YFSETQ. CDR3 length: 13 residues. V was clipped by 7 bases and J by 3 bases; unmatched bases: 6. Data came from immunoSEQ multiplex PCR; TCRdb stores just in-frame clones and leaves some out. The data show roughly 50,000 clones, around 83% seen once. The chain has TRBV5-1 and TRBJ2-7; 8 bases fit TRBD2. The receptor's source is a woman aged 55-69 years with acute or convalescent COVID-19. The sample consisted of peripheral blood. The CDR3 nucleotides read TGCGCCAGCGGGGGACGGGAGGGCTACGAGCAGTACTTC. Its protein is CASGGREGYEQYF.